A single T cell receptor beta chain is shown here with its context. The antigen is not known. The entry originates in a study of cytomegalovirus exposure and HLA in healthy donors. On the study more broadly: Some 77 million unique TCRs from HLA-typed donors were held in an early release of data.

From germline, CDR1 is SGHDT and CDR2 YYEEEE. V lost 0 bases to trimming and J lost 4 bases, with 10 bases between them. This CDR3 is 14 amino acids long. Whole-study results and caveats: One later analysis reportedly identified an Asian-associated ancestry cluster that showed fewer N-insertions than the approximately 700-donor mean.

With 60 Vbeta and 13 Jbeta primers, the PCR was carried out. The repertoire was sequenced with immunoSEQ multiplex PCR; TCRdb's copy has only in-frame clones and lacks some. The sample records approximately 24,000 clones, under 70% being singletons. This TCR derives from a woman between 50 and 59 years old in good health and CMV-seronegative. This chain joins TRBV5-6 and TRBJ1-2; no clear D gene. The sequencing input was PBMCs. The CDR3 nucleotides read TGTGCCAGCAGCTTGGTAGGAGATAGCTATGGCTACACCTTC. Its protein product is CASSLVGDSYGYTF.